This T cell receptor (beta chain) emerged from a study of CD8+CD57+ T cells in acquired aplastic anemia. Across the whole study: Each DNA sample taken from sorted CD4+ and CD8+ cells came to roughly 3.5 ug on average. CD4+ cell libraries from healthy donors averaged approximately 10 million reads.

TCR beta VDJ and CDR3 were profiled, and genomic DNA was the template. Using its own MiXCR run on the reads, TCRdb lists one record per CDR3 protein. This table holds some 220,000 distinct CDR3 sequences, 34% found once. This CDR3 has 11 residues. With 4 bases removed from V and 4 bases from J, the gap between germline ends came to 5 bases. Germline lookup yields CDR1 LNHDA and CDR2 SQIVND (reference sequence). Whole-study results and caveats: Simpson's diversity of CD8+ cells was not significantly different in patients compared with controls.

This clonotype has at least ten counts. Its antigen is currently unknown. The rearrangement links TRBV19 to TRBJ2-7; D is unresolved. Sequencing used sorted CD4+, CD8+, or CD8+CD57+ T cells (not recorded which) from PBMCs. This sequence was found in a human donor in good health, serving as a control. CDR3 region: CASSRGYEQYF. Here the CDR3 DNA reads TGTGCCAGTAGTAGGGGATACGAGCAGTACTTC.